These 25 T cell receptor beta chains share one sample of origin, sequenced in a study of blood T cell repertoires in COVID-19. Clones were sequenced by immunoSEQ multiplex PCR, and TCRdb holds only the in-frame ones, with some missing. The sample records approximately 250,000 clones, around 87% being singletons. The sequenced sample consisted of peripheral blood. The receptors derive from a woman aged 55-70 years with COVID-19, enrolled during active disease.

The chain uses TRBV27 and TRBJ1-6; 8 nucleotides agree with TRBD1. After removal of 5 bases from V and 9 bases from J, the junction contained 6 bases not matched to a gene. The germline V gene has CDR1 MNHEY and CDR2 SMNVEV (reference sequence). This CDR3 is 14 amino acids long. The CDR3 sequence is CASSPRDRTSPLHF. The CDR3 DNA sequence: TGTGCCAGCAGTCCCCGGGACAGGACTTCACCCCTCCACTTT.

This chain connects TRBV19 to TRBJ2-5, with TRBD1 identical over 7 bases. The CDR3 runs to 14 residues. Germline assignment: CDR1 LNHDA and CDR2 SQIVND (reference sequence). The trim removed 6 bases at V and 7 bases at J, leaving 11 bases unmatched. CDR3 amino acids: CASSLTGPGGTQYF. The CDR3 DNA is TGTGCCAGTAGCCTTACAGGGCCAGGGGGGACCCAGTACTTC.

The chain joins TRBV19 to TRBJ1-2, with 8 nucleotides matching TRBD1. J lost 0 bases, V lost 9 bases, and 15 bases had no gene match. Per germline, CDR1 LNHDA and CDR2 SQIVND (reference sequence). The CDR3 length is 17 residues. This CDR3 is CASVLMTGAAANYGYTF. The CDR3 region has the DNA TGTGCCAGCGTCCTTATGACAGGGGCCGCGGCTAACTATGGCTACACCTTC.

J is TRBJ2-3 and V is TRBV24-1; TRBD1 might be the D (7 bases). The CDR3 spans 13 residues. Germline assignment: CDR1 KGHDR and CDR2 SFDVKD. The V gene lost 9 bases and the J gene lost 2 bases, with 11 bases spanning the gap. The CDR3 here is CATGGTDTDTQYF. CDR3 in DNA: TGTGCCACCGGGGGGACAGACACAGATACGCAGTATTTT.

This clone was seen once. The CDR3 here is CASSQDEDTGTGELFF. The CDR3 DNA reads as TGTGCCAGCAGCCAAGACGAGGATACCGGCACCGGGGAGCTGTTTTTT. The chain carries TRBV4-2 and TRBJ2-2, with unresolved D. The CDR3 length is 16 residues. Germline-derived CDR1 and CDR2 are LGHNA and YNFKEQ. V dropped 0 bases and J dropped 4 bases, with 12 bases sitting between them.

The chain carries TRBV10-1 and TRBJ2-3, with 8 nucleotides matching TRBD1. The germline V gene has CDR1 WNHNN and CDR2 SYGVQD (reference sequence). This CDR3 has 15 residues. The V gene end was trimmed by 6 bases and the J gene end by 2 bases; junction bases not matched to a gene: 7. The CDR3 protein is CASRDGQGDTDTQYF. The CDR3 DNA sequence: TGCGCCAGCAGAGATGGACAGGGAGACACAGATACGCAGTATTTT.

V gene TRBV5-6 combines with J gene TRBJ1-2; 10 bases match TRBD1. This CDR3 is 13 amino acids long. J lost 5 bases, V lost 6 bases, and 4 bases had no gene match. Germline assignment: CDR1 SGHDT and CDR2 YYEEEE. CDR3 sequence (DNA): TGTGCCAGCACCCGGGACAGGGGATATGGCTACACCTTC. Translation: CASTRDRGYGYTF.

The chain couples TRBV6-5 to TRBJ2-2, with TRBD1 as a possible D gene (6 bases). In germline, CDR1 is MNHEY, CDR2 SVGAGI. Trimming removed 6 bases at V and 5 bases at J, with 13 bases between. CDR3 length: 14 residues. This chain's CDR3 is CASRPDSSTGELFF. CDR3 nucleotide sequence: TGTGCCAGCAGACCGGACAGCTCAACCGGGGAGCTGTTTTTT.

The CDR3 nucleotides read TGTGCCAGCAGCTTAGAAAACCAGGGCTATGGCTACACCTTC. This sequence encodes CASSLENQGYGYTF. The V call is TRBV7-9, the J call TRBJ1-2; a weak D match, TRBD1 (5 bases). The ends were cut back, 1 base at V and 4 bases at J, with 10 bases in the middle. Germline values: CDR1 SEHNR, CDR2 FQNEAQ (reference sequence). The CDR3 has 14 amino acids.

CDR3 sequence: CASSLGWTTYEQYF. CDR3 nucleotides: TGCGCCAGCAGCTTGGGCTGGACAACCTACGAGCAGTACTTC. The rearrangement uses TRBV5-1 and TRBJ2-7, with a possible D match to TRBD1 (5 bases). Germline CDR1 and CDR2: SGHRS and YFSETQ. Trimming left V 0 bases short and J 2 bases short, with 9 bases between. This CDR3 is built from 14 residues. Full variable domain (outside the CDR3, taken from reference TRBV5-1 and TRBJ2-7): KAGVTQTPRYLIKTRGQQVTLSCSPISGHRSVSWYQQTPGQGLQFLFEYFSETQRNKGNFPGRFSGRQFSNSRSEMNVSTLELGDSALYLCASSLGWTTYEQYFGPGTRLTVT.

This chain links TRBV7-3 with TRBJ2-2, with TRBD2 matching over 11 bases. The germline gives CDR1 SGHTA, CDR2 FQGTGA. CDR3 length: 16 residues. After removal of 1 base from V and 2 bases from J, the junction contained 0 bases not matched to a gene. CDR3 DNA sequence: TGTGCCAGCAGCTTAAGACTAGCGGGAAACACCGGGGAGCTGTTTTTT. Protein: CASSLRLAGNTGELFF.

The genes are TRBV12-3 or TRBV12-4 and TRBJ1-4, with unresolved D. The V end lost 6 bases, the J end lost 14 bases, and 13 bases lay between the germline ends. The CDR3 runs to 11 residues. The CDR3 sequence: CASSLPPGLFF. DNA of the CDR3: TGTGCCAGCAGCCTGCCACCGGGTCTGTTTTTT.

The chain has TRBV4-3 and TRBJ2-1, with 8 bases matching TRBD2. CDR1 is LGHNA and CDR2 is YSLEER in the germline V gene. The V segment lost 3 bases and the J segment 0 bases; nucleotides outside the gene matches: 7. CDR3 length: 17 residues. CDR3 coding DNA: TGCGCCAGCAGCCACACTAGCGGAGGAGGCTCCTACAATGAGCAGTTCTTC. It codes for CASSHTSGGGSYNEQFF.

The chain is built from TRBV5-6 and TRBJ2-1; 15 bases align to TRBD2. The CDR3 extends over 17 amino acids. J lost 4 bases, V lost 4 bases, and 6 bases had no gene match. CDR1 and CDR2 (germline): SGHDT, YYEEEE. The CDR3 protein is CASSGGTSGRRYNEQFF. The CDR3 DNA sequence: TGTGCCAGCAGCGGTGGGACTAGCGGGAGGCGGTACAATGAGCAGTTCTTC.

This clone has more than one count but fewer than ten. The gene calls are TRBV28 and TRBJ1-6, with D unresolved. V lost 6 bases and J 0 bases, leaving 6 bases between the germline ends. CDR1 and CDR2 (germline): MDHEN, SYDVKM. This CDR3 is built from 14 residues. CDR3 protein: CASRESSYNSPLHF. The CDR3 DNA follows: TGTGCCAGCAGGGAGAGCTCCTATAATTCACCCCTCCACTTT.

The chain's CDR3 is CASSIEDDRLIIRANQPQHF. In DNA form, the CDR3 reads TGTGCCAGTAGTATAGAAGATGACAGGCTCATTATTCGTGCGAATCAGCCCCAGCATTTT. The rearrangement uses TRBV19 and TRBJ1-5, with D perhaps TRBD1 (6 bases). Per germline, CDR1 LNHDA and CDR2 SQIVND (reference sequence). Deletions cut 0 bases from V and 4 bases from J, with 25 bases between. The CDR3 length is 20 residues.

This sequence joins TRBV5-1 and TRBJ1-6, with D possibly matching TRBD1 (6 bases). The CDR3 covers 14 residues. Germline values: CDR1 SGHRS, CDR2 YFSETQ. V lost 0 bases to trimming and J lost 11 bases, with 12 bases between them. DNA for the CDR3: TGCGCCAGCAGCTTGGGCAGGGGTGGGACACCCCTCCACTTT. It codes for CASSLGRGGTPLHF.

The genes are TRBV19 and TRBJ2-7, with 8 bases aligning to TRBD2. There are 15 residues in the CDR3. V gave up 4 bases and J gave up 7 bases; unmatched junction bases: 12. From germline, CDR1 is LNHDA and CDR2 SQIVND (reference sequence). This CDR3 reads CASSNTGTRSAEQYF. The CDR3 nucleotides are TGTGCCAGTAGTAACACCGGGACTAGATCCGCGGAGCAGTACTTC.

This chain joins TRBV4-1 and TRBJ1-6, with D perhaps TRBD1 (6 bases). This CDR3 comprises 16 residues. The germline gives CDR1 MGHRA, CDR2 YSYEKL. The V gene lost 0 bases and the J gene lost 9 bases, with 15 bases spanning the gap. CDR3 nucleotides: TGCGCCAGCAGCCAAGATTCAACAGGGTCGATTTCACCCCTCCACTTT. Translation gives CASSQDSTGSISPLHF.

The chain is built from TRBV7-2 and TRBJ1-1, with D perhaps matching TRBD1 (5 bases). V was clipped by 2 bases and J by 9 bases, with 10 bases between them. CDR1 is SGHTA and CDR2 is FQGNSA in the germline V gene. The CDR3 runs to 12 residues. DNA for the CDR3: TGTGCCAGCAGCTTACGGCAGGGAAAAGCTTTCTTT. Protein: CASSLRQGKAFF.

V usage is TRBV19 and J usage is TRBJ2-7; tentatively, D is TRBD2 (5 bases). The V end lost 6 bases, the J end lost 4 bases, and 16 bases lay between the germline ends. Germline CDR1 and CDR2: LNHDA and SQIVND (reference sequence). The CDR3 has 14 amino acids. This CDR3 reads CASRPNGVSYEQYF. In DNA form, the CDR3 reads TGTGCCAGTAGGCCTAACGGGGTCTCGTACGAGCAGTACTTC.

The chain couples TRBV11-2 to TRBJ1-1; tentatively, D is TRBD1 (5 bases). The CDR3 length is 16 residues. V gave up 2 bases and J gave up 2 bases, with 15 bases separating them. CDR1 and CDR2 from the germline V gene are SGHAT and FQNNGV. CDR3 sequence: CASSLKLLGGNTEAFF. DNA of the CDR3: TGTGCCAGCAGCTTAAAGCTGCTCGGGGGAAACACTGAAGCTTTCTTT.

The chain recombines TRBV27 with TRBJ1-2; TRBD1 aligns across 8 bases. CDR3 length: 15 residues. Germline CDR1 reads MNHEY; CDR2 reads SMNVEV (reference sequence). With 2 bases clipped from V and 7 bases from J, the junction kept 9 bases outside the gene matches. CDR3 coding DNA: TGTGCCAGCAGTTTAGTCCCAGGGGGCATAGTTGGCTACACCTTC. This gives the protein CASSLVPGGIVGYTF.

Notes on this clone: At one end, the junction sequence differs from germline, possibly due to a read error. V and J are TRBV19 and TRBJ2-5; 10 bases are shared with TRBD2. Germline V gene lookup returns CDR1 LNHDA and CDR2 SQIVND (reference sequence). The CDR3 loop spans 18 amino acids. The CDR3 nucleotides are TGTGCCAGTAGTCCCTTTGGGAAGGCTAGCGGGAGCAAAGATACCCAGTACTTC. As protein: CASSPFGKASGSKDTQYF.

The CDR3 loop is CAISGDRSSYEQYF. CDR3 nucleotides: TGTGCCATCAGTGGGGACAGGAGCTCCTACGAGCAGTACTTC. The chain is built from TRBV10-3 and TRBJ2-7; the match to TRBD1 covers 8 bases. The CDR3 runs 14 residues. The germline CDR1 and CDR2 sequences are ENHRY and SYGVKD. V lost 4 bases and J lost 0; bases outside the gene matches: 2.